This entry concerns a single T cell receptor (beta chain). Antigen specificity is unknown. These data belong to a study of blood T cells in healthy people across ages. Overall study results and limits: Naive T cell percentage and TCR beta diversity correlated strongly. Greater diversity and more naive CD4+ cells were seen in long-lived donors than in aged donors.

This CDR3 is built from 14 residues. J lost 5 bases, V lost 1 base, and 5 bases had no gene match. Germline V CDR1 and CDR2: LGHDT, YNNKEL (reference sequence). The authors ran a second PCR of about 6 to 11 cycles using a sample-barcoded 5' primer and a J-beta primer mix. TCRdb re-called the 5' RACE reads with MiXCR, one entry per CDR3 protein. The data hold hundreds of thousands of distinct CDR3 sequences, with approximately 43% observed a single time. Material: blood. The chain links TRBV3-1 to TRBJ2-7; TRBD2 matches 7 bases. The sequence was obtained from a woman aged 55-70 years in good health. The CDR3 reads CASSQGAGRDEQYF. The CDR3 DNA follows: TGTGCCAGCAGCCAAGGAGCGGGGAGGGACGAGCAGTACTTC.